A single sample gave rise to the 7 T cell receptor beta chains below, sequenced in a study of blood T cell repertoires in COVID-19. The table came from immunoSEQ multiplex PCR; TCRdb's copy has only in-frame clones and leaves some out. In the table there are over 150,000 clones, roughly 84% of which are singletons. The sample was peripheral blood. All receptors come from a man aged 35-49 years with acute or convalescent COVID-19.

The chain is built from TRBV3-1 (or the pseudogene TRBV3-2) and TRBJ1-3; TRBD1 aligns across 8 bases. Germline V gene sequence: CDR1 LGHDT, CDR2 YNNKEL (reference sequence). The CDR3 totals 15 residues. Trimming cost V 2 bases and J 5 bases; bases outside gene matches: 5. CDR3 bases: TGTGCCAGCAGCCAATTGACAGGGGAGAGAAACACCATATATTTT. Translated: CASSQLTGERNTIYF.

Only one count was recorded for this clone. The chain uses TRBV5-1 and TRBJ1-3; D remains unclear. Looked up from germline, CDR1 is SGHRS and CDR2 is YFSETQ. The CDR3 totals 14 residues. Trimming left V 1 base short and J 1 base short, with 6 bases between. The CDR3 bases are TGCGCCAGCAGCTTGTCGGAGTCTGGAAACACCATATATTTT. Protein sequence: CASSLSESGNTIYF.

The table lists this clone with a few counts. The genes are TRBV5-6 and TRBJ1-4; 11 bases fit TRBD1. Trimming took 4 bases from V and 5 from J; bases not matched to a gene: 4. Germline CDR1 SGHDT, CDR2 YYEEEE. The CDR3 length is 15 residues. The CDR3 DNA sequence: TGTGCCAGCAGCCCCGGGACAGGGGGAAATGAAAAACTGTTTTTT. It yields the protein CASSPGTGGNEKLFF.

CDR3 sequence reads: CASSQDLAGGLNEQFF. CDR3 bases: TGTGCCAGCAGCCAAGATCTAGCGGGGGGCCTCAATGAGCAGTTCTTC. The chain links TRBV4-2 to TRBJ2-1, with 11 positions matching TRBD2. Trimming took 0 bases from V and 6 from J; bases not matched to a gene: 4. From germline, CDR1 is LGHNA and CDR2 YNFKEQ. The CDR3 is 16 residues long.

This sequence joins TRBV28 and TRBJ2-5, with 8 bases aligning to TRBD2. The CDR3 has 17 amino acids. Looked up from germline, CDR1 is MDHEN and CDR2 is SYDVKM. After removal of 6 bases from V and 4 bases from J, the junction contained 16 bases not matched to a gene. The CDR3, as DNA: TGTGCCAGCAGCACTTTGGGCGGGGGGTCCCGACTAGAGACCCAGTACTTC. This gives the protein CASSTLGGGSRLETQYF.

This chain links TRBV5-5 with TRBJ2-3; tentative D call: TRBD2 (6 bases). V lost 1 base, J lost 3 bases, and 9 bases lay in between. The CDR3 covers 14 residues. Germline CDR1 and CDR2: SGHKS and YYEKEE (reference sequence). The CDR3 nucleotides are TGTGCCAGCAGCTTGTTGGGGGGAACAGATACGCAGTATTTT. Encoded protein: CASSLLGGTDTQYF.

This clone was recorded only once. The V and J genes are TRBV4-1 and TRBJ2-1; TRBD1 aligns across 7 bases. The germline CDR1 and CDR2 sequences are MGHRA and YSYEKL. J gave up 9 bases and V 7 bases, and 6 bases lay outside the gene matches. The CDR3 is 12 residues long. CDR3 region: CASMGDSSEQFF. The CDR3 DNA sequence: TGCGCCAGCATGGGGGACAGTAGTGAGCAGTTCTTC.